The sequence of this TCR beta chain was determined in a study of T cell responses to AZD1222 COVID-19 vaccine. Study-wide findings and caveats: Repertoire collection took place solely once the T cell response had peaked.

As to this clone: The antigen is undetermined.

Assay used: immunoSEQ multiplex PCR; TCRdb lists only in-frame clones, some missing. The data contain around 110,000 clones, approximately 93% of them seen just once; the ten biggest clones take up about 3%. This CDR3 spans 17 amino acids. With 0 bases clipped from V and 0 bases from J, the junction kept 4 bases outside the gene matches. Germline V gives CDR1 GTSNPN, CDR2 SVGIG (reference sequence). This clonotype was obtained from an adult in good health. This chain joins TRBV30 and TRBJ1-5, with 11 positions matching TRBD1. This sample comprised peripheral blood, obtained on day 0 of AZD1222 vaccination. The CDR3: CAWSVGQGANSNQPQHF. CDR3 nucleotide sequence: TGTGCCTGGAGTGTAGGACAGGGGGCGAATAGCAATCAGCCCCAGCATTTT.